The 5 T cell receptor beta chains listed next were all sequenced from one sample in a study of blood T cells in healthy people across ages. Next came a second PCR, run for about 7 to 12 cycles, which used a sample-barcoded 5' primer along with a J-beta primer mix. A single record per CDR3 protein comes from TCRdb applying MiXCR to the 5' RACE reads. The sample lists approximately 880,000 distinct CDR3 sequences, roughly 43% occurring once. The sample consisted of blood. The receptor set was obtained from a young man in good health.

This clonotype showed up many times. The chain has TRBV4-1 and TRBJ2-7; 7 positions match TRBD1. CDR3 size: 15 residues. Germline CDR1 is MGHRA and CDR2 is YSYEKL. V dropped 1 base and J dropped 3; count of bases not matched to a gene: 6. The CDR3 sequence is CASSQVESGGYEQYF. CDR3 DNA sequence: TGCGCCAGCAGCCAAGTGGAATCAGGGGGCTACGAGCAGTACTTC.

The rearrangement links TRBV18 to TRBJ2-1; 9 bases align to TRBD1. Germline trimming cut 4 bases from V and 9 bases from J; bases unmatched to any gene: 13. CDR1 and CDR2 (germline): KGHSH, LQKENI. The CDR3 has 16 amino acids. The CDR3 reads CASSRPGTGKKGEQFF. CDR3 DNA: TGTGCCAGCTCACGACCCGGGACAGGGAAAAAGGGTGAGCAGTTCTTC.

This clonotype was counted only a few times. This rearrangement joins TRBV20-1 to TRBJ1-1, with 9 bases aligning to TRBD1. Germline V gives CDR1 DFQATT, CDR2 SNEGSKA (reference sequence). The trim removed 4 bases at V and 1 base at J, leaving 4 bases unmatched. CDR3 size: 14 residues. The CDR3 is CSAKDRGSNTEAFF. The CDR3 DNA reads TGCAGTGCTAAGGACAGGGGTTCGAACACTGAAGCTTTCTTT.

The chain has TRBV7-9 and TRBJ2-4, with 7 bases lining up with TRBD1. CDR3 length equals 18 residues. V shed 5 bases, J shed 0 bases, and the junction held 13 bases outside the gene matches. CDR1 SEHNR and CDR2 FQNEAQ come from the germline V gene (reference sequence). The CDR3 nucleotides are TGTGCCAGCAGCCCACCTTCAAGAGGGGGCCTAGCCAAAAACATTCAGTACTTC. It translates to CASSPPSRGGLAKNIQYF.

This clonotype came up once. The chain employs TRBV27 and TRBJ2-7; a possible D gene is TRBD1 (5 bases). Germline V CDR1 and CDR2: MNHEY, SMNVEV (reference sequence). Trimming shortened V by 6 bases and J by 4 bases, and 16 bases separated the two germline ends. This CDR3 has 14 residues. CDR3 in DNA: TGTGCCAGCAGCACCTCAGGGATCTCATACGAGCAGTACTTC. This sequence encodes CASSTSGISYEQYF.